This TCR beta chain derives from a study of Ad26.COV2.S vaccination and SARS-CoV-2 variants. Some clones are missing from TCRdb's copy, which holds only in-frame ones; the method was immunoSEQ multiplex PCR. The data contain around 86,000 clones, approximately 81% of them singletons. This clone was recorded only once. Its antigen is undetermined. Trimming cost V 3 bases and J 8 bases, with 13 bases left between them. CDR3 size: 13 residues. CDR1 is MNHEY, CDR2 SVGEGT, per germline. Whole-study results and caveats: The TCR breadth and depth analyses may have understated or missed part of the total T cell responses. Substantial breadth was reportedly displayed by spike-specific CD8+ and CD4+ T cell responses after vaccination. Comparability of non-spike TCR breadth was observed across vaccine and placebo recipients.

The material sequenced was peripheral blood, taken after recovery from COVID-19. The receptor was isolated from a human donor who had recovered from COVID-19. The V and J genes are TRBV6-2 or TRBV6-3 and TRBJ1-1, with D possibly matching TRBD1 (6 bases). The chain's CDR3 is CASSYFGGREAFF. The CDR3 DNA sequence: TGTGCCAGCAGTTATTTCGGGGGGCGCGAAGCTTTCTTT.